This is a list of T cell receptor beta chains from one sample in a study of blood T cell repertoires in COVID-19. Clones were read by immunoSEQ multiplex PCR, and TCRdb kept only the in-frame ones, dropping some. The sample has fewer than 200,000 clones, roughly 85% seen once; the top ten hold roughly 25%. Source material: peripheral blood. The receptors derive from a woman in her seventies with acute or convalescent COVID-19. Each CDR3 is given with its conserved first and last residue. A D gene is named only where the DNA matches it firmly.

CDR3	D	J	V
CASSDRMNTEAFF	TRBD1	TRBJ1-1	TRBV19
CASSFGEVDEQYF	-	TRBJ2-7	TRBV7-9
CASRYQPYRAPYF	-	TRBJ2-5	TRBV2
CASSGQLLAHGTDTQYF	-	TRBJ2-3	TRBV25-1
CASSQPPGQTYEQYF	TRBD1	TRBJ2-7	TRBV3-1/TRBV3-2
CASSSHEMRVEAFF	-	TRBJ1-1	TRBV6-5
CASRGTGGRTPLHF	TRBD1	TRBJ1-6	TRBV2
CASSLMETALGTDTQYF	-	TRBJ2-3	TRBV6-6
CASSTQALAGVSGTQYF	TRBD2	TRBJ2-5	TRBV7-9
CASSSLSNYGYTF	-	TRBJ1-2	TRBV7-9
CASSDNRGRFQPQHF	TRBD1	TRBJ1-5	TRBV6-6
CASSPYSGRVGELFF	TRBD2	TRBJ2-2	TRBV7-3
CASSLGQGESSSYEQYF	TRBD1	TRBJ2-7	TRBV7-9
CASSSIGTINEKLFF	-	TRBJ1-4	TRBV5-1